The present T cell receptor (beta chain) was sequenced within a study of T-cell reconstitution after alpha-beta-depleted transplantation in children. Preparation of the TCRbeta library was carried out with unique molecular identifiers. MiXCR was run by TCRdb on the PCR reads, yielding one entry per CDR3 protein. The sample shows some 450,000 distinct CDR3 sequences, 43% of them seen only once. Germline CDR1 and CDR2: DFQATT and SNEGSKA (reference sequence). Trimming stripped 3 bases from V and 4 bases from J, with 11 bases between. This CDR3 has 13 amino acids. This clonotype has a handful of counts. Its antigen is currently unknown. Broader study findings: Some patients owed their high day-60 TCRbeta diversity to surviving recipient T cells and thymic progenitors. After transplant, at about two months, alpha-beta T cells were reportedly derived from several hundred expanded graft clones. A year had passed since transplant, and T-cell counts and diversity by then came mostly from newly produced T cells.

Sequencing was performed on PBMCs, taken before TCRalphabeta/CD19-depleted stem cell transplant. The TCR was taken from a girl aged 2-10 years with aplastic anemia, due to receive a stem cell transplant. This chain connects TRBV20-1 to TRBJ2-3, with D possibly matching TRBD1 (6 bases). CDR3 coding DNA: TGCAGTGCTAGGGGGGCGGTTGCAGATACGCAGTATTTT. It is translated as CSARGAVADTQYF.